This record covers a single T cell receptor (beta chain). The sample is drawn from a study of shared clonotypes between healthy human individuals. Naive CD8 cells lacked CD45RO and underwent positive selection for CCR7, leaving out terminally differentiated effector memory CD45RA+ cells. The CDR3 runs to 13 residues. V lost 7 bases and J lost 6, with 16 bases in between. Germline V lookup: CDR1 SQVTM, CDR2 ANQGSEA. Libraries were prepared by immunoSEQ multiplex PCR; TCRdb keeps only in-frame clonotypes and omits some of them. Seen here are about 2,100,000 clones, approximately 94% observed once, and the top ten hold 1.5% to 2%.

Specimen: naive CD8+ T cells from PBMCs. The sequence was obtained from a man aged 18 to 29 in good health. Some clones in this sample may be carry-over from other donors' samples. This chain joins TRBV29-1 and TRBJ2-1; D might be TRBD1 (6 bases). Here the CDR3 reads CSGLRDTINEQFF. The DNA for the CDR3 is TGCAGCGGACTACGGGACACAATCAATGAGCAGTTCTTC.